This section outlines one TCR beta chain sequence together with its context. Its antigen is still unknown. The data stem from a study of blood T cells in healthy people across ages. CDR1 and CDR2 (germline): LGHDT, YNNKEL (reference sequence). This CDR3 spans 17 amino acids. Unmatched junction bases numbered 6, after V lost 2 bases and J lost 0 bases. Study-wide points: Estimated diversity that came from one million T cells was considered an underestimate.

A second about 7 to 12 cycle PCR used barcoded and J-beta primers. TCRdb reprocessed the 5' RACE reads via MiXCR and lists one record per CDR3 protein. The table includes some 930,000 distinct CDR3 sequences, 25% to 35% detected once. This sample also appeared in a second study, on T cells of mothers and their children. This second report adds: Persistent microchimeric T cell clones were not found at ~100 per million sensitivity.

The sequence derives from a woman aged 40 to 50 in good health. The sample comprised blood. The rearrangement links TRBV3-1 to TRBJ1-4, with 7 nucleotides matching TRBD1. The CDR3 nucleotides are TGTGCCAGCAGCCAACGGGACAGACTTGCAACTAATGAAAAACTGTTTTTT. It yields the protein CASSQRDRLATNEKLFF.